This paragraph reports one TCR beta chain. Antigen unknown. This sample was included in a study of T cell responses to AZD1222 COVID-19 vaccine. In the study overall: Second-dose timings of about 4 or about 12 weeks were pooled.

Profiled with immunoSEQ multiplex PCR; TCRdb holds only in-frame clones, not every one. Of about 92,000 clones in the sample, roughly 93% are singletons; the top ten hold about 20%. General study points: Reports indicate that nearly half of spike-specific TCRs are directed at unmutated variant regions. There were mostly white British donors and more females than males, and clonal diversity was possibly underestimated. Among vaccine-associated CD4 TCRs, coverage spanned spike, with dominance at 160-218 and 743-854.

The V end was cut by 4 bases, the J end by 5 bases, with 19 bases between. CDR3 length: 15 amino acids. Germline assignment: CDR1 SGHRS and CDR2 YFSETQ. This receptor was identified in an adult in good health. The rearrangement uses TRBV5-1 and TRBJ2-7; perhaps TRBD2 as D (6 bases). The sequenced sample was peripheral blood, obtained on day 0 of AZD1222 vaccination. The CDR3 loop reads CASSQGTGSVHEQYF. CDR3 DNA: TGCGCCAGCAGCCAAGGGACCGGGAGTGTCCACGAGCAGTACTTC.